This TCR beta chain was obtained from a study of memory CD4+ T cells and cytomegalovirus serostatus. On the study more broadly: Healthy Belgian adult donors included about nine CMV-positive and 24 CMV-negative people.

Single viable CD3+CD4+CD8-CD45RO+ cells were sorted as the memory CD4+ T cells. The data were produced by immunoSEQ multiplex PCR, yet TCRdb's version contains in-frame clones alone and is incomplete. The repertoire consists of roughly 86,000 clones, with about 80% occurring once and the leading ten covering less than 4.5%. Between the trimmed V and J ends, which lost 7 bases and 0 bases, there was a span of 12 bases. The length of the CDR3 is 14 residues. Germline assignment: CDR1 SGHTA and CDR2 FQGNSA. The sequencing input was memory CD4+ T cells from blood. The sequence was collected from an adult in good health and CMV-seropositive. This chain connects TRBV7-2 to TRBJ1-2; D is unresolved. Here the CDR3 DNA reads TGTGCCAGCACCCCTCATACAACTAACTATGGCTACACCTTC. Protein product: CASTPHTTNYGYTF.